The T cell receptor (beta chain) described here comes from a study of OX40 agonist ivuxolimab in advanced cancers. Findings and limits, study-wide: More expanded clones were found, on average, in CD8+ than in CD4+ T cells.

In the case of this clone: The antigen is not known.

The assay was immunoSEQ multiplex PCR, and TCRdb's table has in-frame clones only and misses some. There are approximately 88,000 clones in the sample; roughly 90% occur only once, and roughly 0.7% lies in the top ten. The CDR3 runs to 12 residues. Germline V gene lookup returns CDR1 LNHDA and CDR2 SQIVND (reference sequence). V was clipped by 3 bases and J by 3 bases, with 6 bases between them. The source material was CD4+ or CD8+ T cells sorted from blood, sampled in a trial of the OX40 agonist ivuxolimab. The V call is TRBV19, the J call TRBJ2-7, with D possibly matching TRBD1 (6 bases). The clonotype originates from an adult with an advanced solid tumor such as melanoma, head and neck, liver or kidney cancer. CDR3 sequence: CASSMTGYEQYF. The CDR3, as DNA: TGTGCCAGTAGTATGACAGGCTACGAGCAGTACTTC.